This TCR beta chain was captured in a study of blood T cell repertoires in COVID-19 (dated by TCRdb to between 2020 and 2021). About the study as a whole: Collaborator samples came from the United States, Italy and Spain and covered acute and convalescent phases of COVID-19. The material from the prospective study consisted of cDNA or gDNA derived from T cells, B-cell-depleted T cells, or PBMCs. Subjects who had been exposed to COVID-19, were actively infected with it, or had recovered from it provided the deeply sampled blood TCRbeta repertoires that made up the dataset. A freely available public database, intended as a resource for researchers studying the immune response to SARS-CoV-2, is where the repertoires were released. Samples came from the ongoing ImmuneRACE study (first 160 participants) plus 1,254 subjects from 6 global collaborators. Sample metadata almost always included a de-identified subject ID, COVID-19 status, age in years and sex. Where available, HLA class I and class II types were obtained from metadata supplied by the sample provider rather than from assay-based typing.

Study-wide conclusions, independent of this receptor: Clinical and demographic metadata were provided uncurated, with the amount varying by source and participant.

TCRbeta CDR3 regions were amplified from genomic DNA by means of the immunoSEQ Assay, a bias-controlled multiplex PCR. The authors' analysis ran thus. Within the assay, amplification of reference gene primers was used to estimate how many nucleated cells each sample contained. Sequence reads were collapsed and filtered to measure the absolute abundance of every unique TCRbeta CDR3 rearrangement. For each sample, productive Simpson clonality was calculated as the square root of Simpson's diversity index across productive rearrangements. Imported from immuneACCESS, the table was reduced by TCRdb to in-frame sequences with V and J called. These copies leave out some clones; in studies compared against another copy, an unresolved V gene accounts for under half, and the cause of the remainder is not known. V and J calls and clone size are copied from that table; D and trimming were computed from the DNA. The table for this sample lists about 140,000 clones; about 86% of them were counted only once. The ten largest make up about 8% of the sample.

For this clone: The target of this receptor is not known. Base qualities are not at hand, and no much larger clone is one base apart.

V and J are trimmed by 0 bases and 7 bases, and the gene matches miss 14 bases of the junction. The CDR3 holds 18 amino acids from the cysteine to the phenylalanine. CDR3 DNA only is kept here, 54 bases in frame from base 1. Looking up the germline V gene (reference sequence) yields CDR1 LNHNV and CDR2 YYDKDF. Whole blood was collected in K2EDTA tubes by collaborating institutions according to the institutions' own protocols. Collaborator samples were shipped for TCRbeta analysis as frozen whole blood, isolated PBMCs, or DNA extracted from either sample type. The V and J segments used are TRBV15 and TRBJ1-3, with TRBD1 identical over 8 junction bases. Input material: peripheral blood. The clonotype originates from a woman in her fifties or sixties with acute or convalescent COVID-19. For the CDR3, the sequence is CATSRDTGGSVSRNTIYF. DNA sequence: TGTGCCACCAGCAGAGATACAGGGGGTTCCGTGAGTCGGAACACCATATATTTT.